A single sample gave rise to the 11 T cell receptor beta chains below, sequenced in a study of CD8 T cells in Susac syndrome. When the RNA was reverse transcribed, random hexamers were used with an input of about 0.5 to 1 ug. TCRdb re-called the immunoSEQ multiplex PCR reads through MiXCR, storing one row per CDR3 protein. The sample has more than 250,000 distinct CDR3 sequences; around 92% are singletons. The sample was CD4+ T cells from PBMCs. These receptors were obtained from a human donor with multiple sclerosis.

This clonotype was seen once. The chain links TRBV20-1 to TRBJ2-3, with D tentatively TRBD1 or TRBD2 (6 bases each). V was trimmed by 5 bases and J by 4 bases, leaving 13 bases between them. The germline CDR1 and CDR2 sequences are DFQATT and SNEGSKA (reference sequence). The CDR3 runs 13 residues. The CDR3 DNA reads TGCAGTGCTGAGATGGGGGGCGCAGATACGCAGTATTTT. It encodes CSAEMGGADTQYF.

V gene TRBV12-3 or TRBV12-4 combines with J gene TRBJ2-3; no firm D call. The CDR3 is 15 residues long. V was pared by 5 bases and J by 0 bases, with 12 bases between. CDR3 nucleotide sequence: TGTGCCAGCAGTGTACAGCTTTCTAGCACAGATACGCAGTATTTT. It is translated as CASSVQLSSTDTQYF.

V usage is TRBV6-4 and J usage is TRBJ2-2, with D possibly being TRBD1 (5 bases). In germline, CDR1 is MRHNA, CDR2 SNTAGT. Trimming took off 9 bases at V and 1 base at J, with 27 bases between the two ends. CDR3 length: 19 residues. The CDR3 sequence is CARSSTEAGIPENTGELFF. In DNA form, the CDR3 reads TGTGCCAGGAGCAGCACGGAAGCAGGGATCCCCGAGAACACCGGGGAGCTGTTTTTT.

V usage is TRBV12-3 or TRBV12-4 and J usage is TRBJ2-7; 7 nucleotides match TRBD1. This CDR3 comprises 17 residues. V shed 4 bases and J 3 bases; nucleotides not matched to a gene: 15. CDR3 sequence reads: CASSSTGLRRHRYEQYF. As DNA, the CDR3 is TGTGCCAGCAGTTCGACAGGGCTTCGGCGGCACCGCTACGAGCAGTACTTC.

The CDR3 DNA reads TGTGCCAGCAGTTTACTCACAGGGGGTGGAGATGGCTACACCTTC. Translated, it gives CASSLLTGGGDGYTF. V usage is TRBV27 and J usage is TRBJ1-2, with 8 bases that match TRBD1. CDR1 and CDR2 (germline): MNHEY, SMNVEV (reference sequence). The CDR3 has 15 amino acids. V shed 2 bases and J 6 bases; nucleotides not matched to a gene: 8.

This sequence joins TRBV7-3 and TRBJ1-1; D not certain. V lost 0 bases and J lost 5, with 13 bases in between. The CDR3 loop spans 15 amino acids. Germline loops: CDR1 SGHTA, CDR2 FQGTGA. The chain's CDR3 is CASSLTSGGDTEAFF. CDR3 nucleotides: TGTGCCAGCAGCTTAACGTCGGGCGGGGATACTGAAGCTTTCTTT.

The chain carries TRBV2 and TRBJ1-1; no firm D call. V was cut by 9 bases and J by 0 bases, with 14 bases left in between. CDR3 size: 14 residues. CDR1 and CDR2 (germline): SNHLY, FYNNEI. The DNA for the CDR3 is TGTGCCAGTTTTCCCTTTGACCTGAACACTGAAGCTTTCTTT. Its translation: CASFPFDLNTEAFF.

CDR3 loop: CASSEAGGGGNTIYF. The CDR3 DNA sequence: TGTGCCAGCAGTGAGGCCGGGGGCGGCGGAAACACCATATATTTT. The V and J genes are TRBV25-1 and TRBJ1-3; weak D call: TRBD1 (6 bases). V lost 3 bases to trimming and J lost 4 bases, with 13 bases between them. This CDR3 is 15 amino acids long. The germline gives CDR1 MGHDK, CDR2 SYGVNS.

V gene TRBV29-1 combines with J gene TRBJ1-3; D gene unclear. Per germline, CDR1 SQVTM and CDR2 ANQGSEA. This CDR3 has 13 amino acids. V was pared by 0 bases and J by 8 bases, with 11 bases between. In nucleotides, the CDR3 is TGCAGCGTTGAAGAAAATGGCGGGGACACCATATATTTT. The encoded protein is CSVEENGGDTIYF. Based on the CDR3 plus reference TRBV29-1 and TRBJ1-3, the full variable domain is SAVISQKPSRDICQRGTSLTIQCQVDSQVTMMFWYRQQPGQSLTLIATANQGSEATYESGFVIDKFPISRPNLTFSTLTVSNMSPEDSSIYLCSVEENGGDTIYFGEGSWLTVV.

The chain links TRBV30 to TRBJ2-5, with 10 nucleotides matching TRBD2. CDR3 length equals 14 residues. The germline V gene encodes CDR1 GTSNPN and CDR2 SVGIG (reference sequence). V shed 6 bases and J 0 bases; nucleotides not matched to a gene: 4. For the CDR3, the DNA is TGTGCCTGTCGAGCGGGGGGGGACCAAGAGACCCAGTACTTC. Translation: CACRAGGDQETQYF.

CDR3 sequence (DNA): TGCGCCAGCAGCCAGGTCACTAGGAATGAGCAGTTCTTC. Amino acid sequence: CASSQVTRNEQFF. The V gene is TRBV4-1, the J gene TRBJ2-1; maybe TRBD2 (5 bases). Deletions cut 3 bases from V and 7 bases from J, with 10 bases between. Germline V gives CDR1 MGHRA, CDR2 YSYEKL. The CDR3 contains 13 residues.